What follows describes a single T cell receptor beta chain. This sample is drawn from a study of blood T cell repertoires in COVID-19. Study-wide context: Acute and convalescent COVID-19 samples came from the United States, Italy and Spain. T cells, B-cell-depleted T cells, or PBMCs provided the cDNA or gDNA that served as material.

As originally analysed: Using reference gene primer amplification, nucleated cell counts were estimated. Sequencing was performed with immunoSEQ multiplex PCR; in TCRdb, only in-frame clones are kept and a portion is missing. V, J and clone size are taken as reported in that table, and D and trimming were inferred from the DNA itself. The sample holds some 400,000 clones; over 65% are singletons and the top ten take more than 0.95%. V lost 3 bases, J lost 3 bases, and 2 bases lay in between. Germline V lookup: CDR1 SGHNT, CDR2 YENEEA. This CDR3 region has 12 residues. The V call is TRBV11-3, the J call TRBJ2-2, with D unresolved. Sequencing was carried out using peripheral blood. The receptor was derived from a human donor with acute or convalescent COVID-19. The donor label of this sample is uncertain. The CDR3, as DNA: TGTGCCAGCAGCTTCGACACCGGGGAGCTGTTTTTT. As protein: CASSFDTGELFF.